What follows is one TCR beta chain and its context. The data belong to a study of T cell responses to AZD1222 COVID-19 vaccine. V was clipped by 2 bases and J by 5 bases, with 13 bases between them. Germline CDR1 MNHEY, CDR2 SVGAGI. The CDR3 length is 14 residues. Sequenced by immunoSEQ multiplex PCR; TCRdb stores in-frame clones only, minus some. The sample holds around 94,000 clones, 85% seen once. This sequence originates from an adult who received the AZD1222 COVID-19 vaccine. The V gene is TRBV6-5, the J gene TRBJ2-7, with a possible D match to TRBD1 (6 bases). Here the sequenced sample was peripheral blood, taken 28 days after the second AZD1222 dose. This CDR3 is CASSYQSGDHEQYF. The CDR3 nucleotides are TGTGCCAGCAGTTACCAGTCAGGGGACCACGAGCAGTACTTC.